The 17 T cell receptor beta chains below were found in one sample sequenced in a study of cytomegalovirus exposure and HLA in healthy donors. The primer mix had 60 Vbeta and 13 Jbeta primers. Clones were sequenced by immunoSEQ multiplex PCR, and TCRdb holds only the in-frame ones, with some missing. Recorded for this sample: 120,000 to 150,000 clones. Material: PBMCs. The receptors were gathered from a woman aged 45-60 years in good health and CMV-seronegative.

This chain connects TRBV7-8 to TRBJ2-5; D is possibly TRBD1 (5 bases). The CDR3 extends over 16 amino acids. Germline V gene sequence: CDR1 SGHVS, CDR2 FQNEAQ. Trimming removed 1 base at V and 5 bases at J, with 17 bases between. CDR3 amino acids: CASSLVVTGIGETQYF. The CDR3 DNA reads as TGTGCCAGCAGCTTAGTGGTCACAGGTATAGGGGAGACCCAGTACTTC.

The V gene is TRBV7-9, the J gene TRBJ2-1; 12 nucleotides agree with TRBD2. V trimming: 4 bases; J trimming: 3 bases; junction bases outside the gene matches: 7. CDR1 is SEHNR and CDR2 is FQNEAQ in the germline V gene (reference sequence). The CDR3 sequence is 17 residues long. The CDR3 coding sequence is TGTGCCAGCAGCTCACCGACTAGCGGGGGAAGCTACAATGAGCAGTTCTTC. The encoded protein is CASSSPTSGGSYNEQFF.

The rearrangement uses TRBV18 and TRBJ2-7; TRBD2 might be the D (6 bases). V lost 5 bases and J 3 bases, leaving 11 bases between the germline ends. The CDR3 contains 13 residues. Germline CDR1 is KGHSH and CDR2 is LQKENI. The CDR3 is CASSARELYEQYF. The DNA of the CDR3 is TGTGCCAGCTCAGCCCGGGAGCTCTACGAGCAGTACTTC.

The chain combines TRBV19 with TRBJ1-6; tentative D call: TRBD1 (6 bases). Germline V gives CDR1 LNHDA, CDR2 SQIVND (reference sequence). With 6 bases removed from V and 5 bases from J, the gap between germline ends came to 20 bases. The CDR3 has 17 amino acids. The CDR3 DNA reads TGTGCCAGTAGATATAGGCCTTCGGACAGAGATAATTCACCCCTCCACTTT. Translation gives CASRYRPSDRDNSPLHF.

This chain links TRBV7-3 with TRBJ2-7, with TRBD2 matching over 10 bases. Germline CDR1 reads SGHTA; CDR2 reads FQGTGA. The CDR3 is 14 amino acids. With 4 bases clipped from V and 3 bases from J, the junction kept 3 bases outside the gene matches. CDR3 nucleotides: TGTGCCAGCAGCTCTAGCGGGAGTAGCTACGAGCAGTACTTC. Its translation is CASSSSGSSYEQYF.

The chain joins TRBV5-6 to TRBJ2-3; D might be TRBD1 (6 bases). The CDR3 sequence is 19 residues long. The germline CDR1 and CDR2 sequences are SGHDT and YYEEEE. The V end was cut by 3 bases, the J end by 2 bases, with 25 bases between. The CDR3 nucleotides are TGTGCCAGCAGCTCGACGAACGATGACAGGCGATATAACACAGATACGCAGTATTTT. Its protein product is CASSSTNDDRRYNTDTQYF.

The V call is TRBV6-6, the J call TRBJ2-7, with 8 bases lining up with TRBD2. Unmatched junction bases numbered 10, after V lost 6 bases and J lost 6 bases. CDR1 MNHNY and CDR2 SVGAGI come from the germline V gene (reference sequence). The CDR3 loop spans 14 amino acids. CDR3 sequence reads: CASRDLGRGAEQYF. Written as DNA, the CDR3 is TGTGCCAGCAGGGACCTCGGGAGGGGAGCCGAGCAGTACTTC.

Written as DNA, the CDR3 is TGTGCCAGTCGAGAGACAGATACGCAGTATTTT. This translates into CASRETDTQYF. V usage is TRBV6-1 and J usage is TRBJ2-3; D call uncertain. Deletions cut 9 bases from V and 3 bases from J, with 7 bases between. The CDR3 is 11 residues long. Germline V gives CDR1 MNHNS, CDR2 SASEGT.

The V call is TRBV7-9, the J call TRBJ2-3, with TRBD2 matching 8 bases. The CDR3 runs 14 residues. The ends lost 5 bases at V and 1 base at J; junction bases unmatched: 2. Germline lookup yields CDR1 SEHNR and CDR2 FQNEAQ (reference sequence). CDR3 sequence (DNA): TGTGCCAGCAGCCCGACTAGCGGCACAGATACGCAGTATTTT. It codes for CASSPTSGTDTQYF. Full variable domain (rest looked up from reference TRBV7-9 and TRBJ2-3): DTGVSQNPRHKITKRGQNVTFRCDPISEHNRLYWYRQTLGQGPEFLTYFQNEAQLEKSRLLSDRFSAERPKGSFSTLEIQRTEQGDSAMYLCASSPTSGTDTQYFGPGTRLTVL.

The chain combines TRBV19 with TRBJ2-2; D perhaps matches TRBD2 (5 bases). The germline V gene encodes CDR1 LNHDA and CDR2 SQIVND (reference sequence). The CDR3 is 16 residues long. The V end lost 6 bases, the J end lost 8 bases, and 22 bases lay between the germline ends. This CDR3 reads CASSRGPLITTGELFF. The DNA of the CDR3 is TGTGCCAGTAGCCGAGGGCCTCTCATAACGACGGGGGAGCTGTTTTTT.

The rearrangement joins TRBV27 to TRBJ2-3; TRBD1 is a possible D gene (5 bases). V was cut by 4 bases and J by 4 bases, with 12 bases left in between. Germline assignment: CDR1 MNHEY and CDR2 SMNVEV (reference sequence). The CDR3 runs 14 residues. DNA of the CDR3: TGTGCCAGCAGTTGGGGCTACAACGCAGATACGCAGTATTTT. Translated: CASSWGYNADTQYF.

V gene TRBV6-5 combines with J gene TRBJ2-1; 11 bases agree with TRBD2. CDR1 is MNHEY, CDR2 SVGAGI, per germline. The length of the CDR3 is 14 residues. V lost 2 bases, J lost 9 bases, and 3 bases stayed unmatched. The CDR3 reads CASSYLAGGSEQFF. The CDR3 DNA sequence: TGTGCCAGCAGTTACCTAGCGGGAGGTAGTGAGCAGTTCTTC.

The chain uses TRBV2 and TRBJ1-1; 7 nucleotides agree with TRBD1. The CDR3 extends over 15 amino acids. The V segment lost 6 bases and the J segment 1 base; nucleotides outside the gene matches: 8. Germline CDR1 and CDR2: SNHLY and FYNNEI. CDR3 in amino acids: CASRFSGTENTEAFF. CDR3 nucleotide sequence: TGTGCCAGCAGGTTCTCCGGGACAGAGAACACTGAAGCTTTCTTT.

The rearrangement uses TRBV28 and TRBJ2-7; 7 bases map to TRBD1. Trimming removed 7 bases from V and 0 bases from J; junction bases left unmatched: 9. Germline V gene data show CDR1 as MDHEN and CDR2 as SYDVKM. The CDR3 runs to 15 residues. The DNA for the CDR3 is TGTGCCAGCACCCACAGGGGCCTTAGCTCCTACGAGCAGTACTTC. It is translated as CASTHRGLSSYEQYF.

This chain uses TRBV30 with TRBJ1-4, with TRBD1 identical over 10 bases. The CDR3 consists of 18 residues. The germline V gene has CDR1 GTSNPN and CDR2 SVGIG (reference sequence). J gave up 10 bases and V 5 bases, and 22 bases lay outside the gene matches. CDR3 in DNA: TGTGCCTGGGCCACAGGAGGTTCCCTGACAGGGGGCATGGGAAAACTGTTTTTT. It encodes CAWATGGSLTGGMGKLFF.

The chain combines TRBV6-1 with TRBJ1-5, with no clear D. Germline CDR1 is MNHNS and CDR2 is SASEGT. There are 15 residues in the CDR3. The V end was cut by 1 base, the J end by 6 bases, with 13 bases between. In DNA form, the CDR3 reads TGTGCCAGCAGTGAAGTCTTGAGAGGCGCTCAGCCCCAGCATTTT. Its translation: CASSEVLRGAQPQHF.

The chain joins TRBV5-1 to TRBJ2-5; TRBD2 matches at 8 bases. The CDR3 consists of 16 residues. Germline V gene data show CDR1 as SGHRS and CDR2 as YFSETQ. V was pared by 1 base and J by 1 base, with 6 bases of the junction left unmatched. CDR3 sequence (DNA): TGCGCCAGCAGCTTGCTTACTAGCGGAAGCCAAGAGACCCAGTACTTC. It translates to CASSLLTSGSQETQYF.